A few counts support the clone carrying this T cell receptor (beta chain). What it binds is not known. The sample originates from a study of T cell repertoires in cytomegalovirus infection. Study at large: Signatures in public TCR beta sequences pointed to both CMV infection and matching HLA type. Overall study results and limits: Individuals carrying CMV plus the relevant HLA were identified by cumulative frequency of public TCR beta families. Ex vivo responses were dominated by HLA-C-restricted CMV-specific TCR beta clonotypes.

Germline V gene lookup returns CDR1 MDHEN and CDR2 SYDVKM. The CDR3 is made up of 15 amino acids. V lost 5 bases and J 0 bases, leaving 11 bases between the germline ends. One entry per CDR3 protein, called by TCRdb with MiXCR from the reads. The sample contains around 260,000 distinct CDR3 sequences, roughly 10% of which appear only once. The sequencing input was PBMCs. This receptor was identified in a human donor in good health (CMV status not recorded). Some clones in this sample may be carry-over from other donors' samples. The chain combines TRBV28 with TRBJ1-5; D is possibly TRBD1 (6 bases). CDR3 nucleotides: TGTGCCAGCAGTACAGGGTCTGGTAGCAATCAGCCCCAGCATTTT. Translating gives CASSTGSGSNQPQHF.